This T cell receptor beta chain was found in a study of vaccination and CD4 T cells after COVID-19. Across the study: Samples were taken after vaccination, a median of about 73 days after dose two, with a range of 14 to 241.

About this clonotype: What it binds is not known.

The CDR3 totals 16 residues. Germline-derived CDR1 and CDR2 are SGHTA and FQGNSA. V trimming: 3 bases; J trimming: 5 bases; junction bases outside the gene matches: 8. Documented treatment: approximately 9-day PBMC culture with coronavirus spike peptide pools or control peptides (ViraFEST assay). The study, taken as a whole, reports: Counts of SARS-CoV-2-reactive clonotypes had a median that went from approximately 21 to 40, a nonsignificant change. Spike mono-reactivity was found in 304 of 307 vaccine-specific clones from convalescent patients.

Cultured CD4+ T cells had their DNA profiled by the Oncomine TCR Beta short-read assay. From the PCR reads, TCRdb called clonotypes with MiXCR, one entry per CDR3 protein. The table has 20,000 or so distinct CDR3 sequences, approximately 67% seen once; the top ten hold around 8%. The sequenced sample consisted of CD4+ T cells from blood, cultured in vitro. The genes are TRBV7-2 and TRBJ1-5; 9 bases align to TRBD1. This clonotype was obtained from a human donor who had recovered from COVID-19. The CDR3 spells CASSLEATGGYQPQHF. In DNA form, the CDR3 reads TGTGCCAGCAGCTTGGAGGCGACAGGGGGTTATCAGCCCCAGCATTTT.